This T cell receptor beta chain was captured by sequencing in a study of early T cells in non-severe SARS-CoV-2 infection. Turning to the study itself: From unsorted whole blood, bulk RNA was sequenced, and the chains remained unpaired.

Ten or more counts support this clonotype. Unique molecular identifier tags were affixed to discrete cDNA molecules. TCRdb reprocessed the 5' RACE reads with MiXCR, giving one entry per CDR3 protein. The sample lists about 76,000 distinct CDR3 sequences, about 12% seen once, with around 3.6% in the top ten. The CDR3 loop spans 16 amino acids. Germline V gene sequence: CDR1 SGHDT, CDR2 YYEEEE. The germline V and J ends were trimmed by 3 bases and 5 bases, with 17 bases remaining between them. The TCR comes from an adult who was a healthcare worker with PCR-confirmed SARS-CoV-2 infection or an uninfected control (not recorded which). J is TRBJ2-2 and V is TRBV5-6; weak D call: TRBD2 (6 bases). The sequencing sample was made of whole blood. Here the CDR3 reads CASSSQPGLLTGELFF. The CDR3 DNA is TGTGCCAGCAGCTCGCAACCGGGACTTCTTACCGGGGAGCTGTTTTTT.